Given below is one T cell receptor (beta chain) in context. Antigen specificity is unknown. The sample comes from a study of T cell responses to AZD1222 COVID-19 vaccine. Using immunoSEQ multiplex PCR, the repertoire was profiled, and TCRdb retains in-frame clones only, with some absent. The data contain about 66,000 clones, approximately 90% of them singletons. The CDR3 has 16 residues. Trimming took 1 base from V and 1 from J, leaving 10 bases between them. Germline V lookup: CDR1 MGHRA, CDR2 YSYEKL. Findings of the study overall: Increases in Spike-specific TCR breadth and depth were seen after two AZD1222 doses. Regions 160-218 and 743-854 dominated among vaccine-associated CD4 TCRs spanning spike.

The sequenced sample was peripheral blood, obtained 28 days after the second dose of the MenACWY control vaccine. This clonotype was sampled from an adult who received the MenACWY meningococcal vaccine as a control. V is TRBV4-1 and J is TRBJ2-2, with D unresolved. Here the CDR3 DNA reads TGCGCCAGCAGCCAAGTGTATCCAGAGAACACCGGGGAGCTGTTTTTT. Translating gives CASSQVYPENTGELFF.